These 10 T cell receptor beta chains originate from one sample sequenced in a study of OX40 agonist ivuxolimab in advanced cancers. The assay was immunoSEQ multiplex PCR, and TCRdb's table has in-frame clones only and misses some. The sample shows 80,000 or so clones, roughly nine tenths of them seen only once. The sequenced sample was CD4+ or CD8+ T cells sorted from blood, obtained in a trial of the OX40 agonist ivuxolimab. These TCRs come from an adult with an advanced solid tumor such as melanoma, head and neck, liver or kidney cancer.

This clone was seen a single time. The chain uses TRBV15 and TRBJ1-6; 7 nucleotides line up with TRBD1. The CDR3 runs 14 residues. Germline V gene sequence: CDR1 LNHNV, CDR2 YYDKDF (reference sequence). The J segment lost 7 bases and the V segment lost 0 bases, leaving 0 bases of the junction unmatched. The CDR3 loop is CATSRETGNSPLHF. The CDR3 DNA reads as TGTGCCACCAGCAGAGAGACAGGGAATTCACCCCTCCACTTT.

With respect to this clone: An end of the junction differs from the germline gene, which may be a read error. The rearrangement uses TRBV6-5 and TRBJ1-5, with 10 bases aligning to TRBD1. The CDR3 is 16 residues long. Germline CDR1 is MNHEY and CDR2 is SVGAGI. CDR3 coding DNA: TGTGCCAGCAGTAACTCCGGGACAGGGGGCAATCAGCCCCAGCATTTT. Amino acid sequence: CASSNSGTGGNQPQHF.

DNA of the CDR3: TGCAGCCTCACAACTAGCACAGATACGCAGTATTTT. Translated, it gives CSLTTSTDTQYF. The chain recombines TRBV29-1 with TRBJ2-3, with no clear D. The CDR3 runs to 12 residues. Germline-derived CDR1 and CDR2 are SQVTM and ANQGSEA. V dropped 8 bases and J dropped 0 bases, with 9 bases sitting between them.

The chain carries TRBV7-8 and TRBJ2-4; D may correspond to TRBD1 or TRBD2 (5 bases each). In germline, CDR1 is SGHVS, CDR2 FQNEAQ. The V end lost 2 bases, the J end lost 8 bases, and 22 bases lay between the germline ends. The CDR3 has 17 amino acids. CDR3 residues: CASSLKGAFGGVDIQYF. The CDR3 region has the DNA TGTGCCAGCAGCTTAAAAGGGGCGTTTGGAGGTGTGGACATTCAGTACTTC.

The V call is TRBV4-1, the J call TRBJ2-5; no reliable D call. The CDR3 sequence is 14 residues long. V lost 4 bases to trimming and J lost 5 bases, with 14 bases between them. Germline V gene data show CDR1 as MGHRA and CDR2 as YSYEKL. CDR3 bases: TGCGCCAGCAGCCCTCGACCGACCGGGGAGACCCAGTACTTC. Its translation: CASSPRPTGETQYF.

The gene calls are TRBV7-2 and TRBJ2-7; tentative D call: TRBD2 (6 bases). The V and J ends lost 5 bases and 6 bases respectively, with 14 bases between them. Germline assignment: CDR1 SGHTA and CDR2 FQGNSA. The CDR3 has 13 amino acids. CDR3 region: CASSRGTAGEQYF. For the CDR3, the DNA is TGTGCCAGCAGCCGCGGGACTGCGGGCGAGCAGTACTTC.

The rearrangement links TRBV4-3 to TRBJ1-6; tentative D call: TRBD1 (6 bases). CDR3 length: 14 residues. Looked up from germline, CDR1 is LGHNA and CDR2 is YSLEER. The V end lost 1 base, the J end lost 9 bases, and 10 bases lay between the germline ends. The CDR3: CASSQARGSSPLHF. DNA for the CDR3: TGCGCCAGCAGCCAAGCCAGGGGTTCTTCACCCCTCCACTTT.

V gene TRBV28 combines with J gene TRBJ2-7, with no clear D. The V and J ends lost 5 bases and 7 bases respectively, with 24 bases between them. Germline-derived CDR1 and CDR2 are MDHEN and SYDVKM. This CDR3 has 16 residues. In DNA form, the CDR3 reads TGTGCCAGCAGTCCGATCGAGGCGGTAGACCTTATAGAGCAGTACTTC. Translating gives CASSPIEAVDLIEQYF.

V is TRBV25-1 and J is TRBJ2-7; no clear D. Trimming stripped 8 bases from V and 4 bases from J, with 6 bases between. Per the germline V gene, CDR1 is MGHDK and CDR2 is SYGVNS. The CDR3 spans 10 residues. The CDR3 loop is CASGAYEQYF. CDR3 bases: TGTGCCAGCGGCGCATACGAGCAGTACTTC.

This chain connects TRBV6-9 to TRBJ1-5; 8 bases align to TRBD1. Germline V gene lookup returns CDR1 MNHGY and CDR2 SVAAGI. The CDR3 totals 15 residues. Trimming took 8 bases from V and 7 from J; bases not matched to a gene: 13. The CDR3 DNA reads as TGTGCCAGCGGCGGTCTTGGACAGGGAGGGCAGCCCCAGCATTTT. This sequence encodes CASGGLGQGGQPQHF.